Presented here are 7 T cell receptor beta chains from one specimen sequenced in a study of cytomegalovirus exposure and HLA in healthy donors. Primers: 60 Vbeta forward and 13 Jbeta reverse. Only in-frame clones appear in the TCRdb table, and some are missing; sequencing was by immunoSEQ multiplex PCR. This sample has roughly 93,000 clones, with about 74% found just once. Input material: PBMCs. These receptors were obtained from a man in his forties in good health and CMV-seronegative.

As regards this clone: The conserved final phenylalanine or tryptophan is absent from the CDR3, which likely points to a read error. The rearrangement uses TRBV5-6 and TRBJ1-2, with TRBD1 identical over 7 bases. The J segment lost 2 bases and the V segment lost 7 bases, leaving 11 bases of the junction unmatched. The CDR3 extends over 15 amino acids. CDR1 SGHDT and CDR2 YYEEEE come from the germline V gene. CDR3 amino acids: CASYIAGQANYGYTV. The DNA of the CDR3 is TGTGCCAGCTACATAGCCGGACAGGCAAACTATGGCTACACCGTC.

The V gene is TRBV4-1, the J gene TRBJ2-6, with D tentatively TRBD1 (5 bases). The CDR3 has 15 amino acids. The germline CDR1 and CDR2 sequences are MGHRA and YSYEKL. Deletions cut 0 bases from V and 4 bases from J, with 7 bases between. DNA for the CDR3: TGCGCCAGCAGCCAAGAAGGGGCCGGGGCCAACGTCCTGACTTTC. Protein sequence: CASSQEGAGANVLTF.

This chain connects TRBV27 to TRBJ1-6; 8 bases are shared with TRBD1. The length of the CDR3 is 16 residues. The V and J ends lost 0 bases and 7 bases, in that order; junction bases with no gene match: 5. Germline CDR1 is MNHEY and CDR2 is SMNVEV (reference sequence). CDR3 bases: TGTGCCAGCAGTTTATCGACAGGGGCGGGCAATTCACCCCTCCACTTT. Its translation: CASSLSTGAGNSPLHF.

CDR3 nucleotides: TGTGCCAGCAGCCTCCGGGGAAACAGGGGGCTTGGTGAGCAGTACTTC. Translating gives CASSLRGNRGLGEQYF. This chain connects TRBV27 to TRBJ2-7; 9 positions agree with TRBD1. This CDR3 spans 16 amino acids. V lost 6 bases, J lost 7 bases, and 16 bases stayed unmatched. Germline V gene data show CDR1 as MNHEY and CDR2 as SMNVEV (reference sequence).

This chain joins TRBV10-1 and TRBJ1-5; 7 nucleotides agree with TRBD1. The CDR3 is made up of 18 amino acids. V was pared by 8 bases and J by 0 bases, with 16 bases of the junction left unmatched. Germline V gene lookup returns CDR1 WNHNN and CDR2 SYGVQD (reference sequence). The DNA of the CDR3 is TGCGCCAGCCTTCGGATCCGGGACAGAGTCTATAGCAATCAGCCCCAGCATTTT. This sequence encodes CASLRIRDRVYSNQPQHF.

The genes are TRBV7-2 and TRBJ1-2; D possibly corresponds to TRBD1 (5 bases). The CDR3 extends over 14 amino acids. V was pared by 5 bases and J by 2 bases, with 12 bases between. The germline CDR1 and CDR2 sequences are SGHTA and FQGNSA. This CDR3 reads CASSPSRGNYGYTF. The CDR3 DNA reads as TGTGCCAGCAGCCCTAGTAGGGGAAACTATGGCTACACCTTC.

The J gene is TRBJ2-5, the V gene TRBV11-3; tentatively, D is TRBD2 (6 bases). Germline CDR1 reads SGHNT; CDR2 reads YENEEA. The CDR3 consists of 14 residues. V was shortened by 3 bases and J by 4 bases, with 12 bases between the two germline ends. CDR3 nucleotides: TGTGCCAGCAGCTTCATAGCGGAAACAGAGACCCAGTACTTC. This translates into CASSFIAETETQYF.